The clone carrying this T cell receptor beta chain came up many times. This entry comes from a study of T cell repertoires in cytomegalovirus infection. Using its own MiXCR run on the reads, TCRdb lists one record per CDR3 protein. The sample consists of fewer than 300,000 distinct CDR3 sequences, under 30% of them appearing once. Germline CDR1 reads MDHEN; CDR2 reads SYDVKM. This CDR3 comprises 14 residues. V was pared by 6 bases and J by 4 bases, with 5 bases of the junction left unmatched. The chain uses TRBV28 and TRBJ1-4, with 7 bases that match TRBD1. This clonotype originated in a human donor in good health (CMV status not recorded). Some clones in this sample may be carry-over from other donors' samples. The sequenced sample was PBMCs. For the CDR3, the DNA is TGTGCCAGCAGGAAGGGACAGATTAATGAAAAACTGTTTTTT. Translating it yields CASRKGQINEKLFF.